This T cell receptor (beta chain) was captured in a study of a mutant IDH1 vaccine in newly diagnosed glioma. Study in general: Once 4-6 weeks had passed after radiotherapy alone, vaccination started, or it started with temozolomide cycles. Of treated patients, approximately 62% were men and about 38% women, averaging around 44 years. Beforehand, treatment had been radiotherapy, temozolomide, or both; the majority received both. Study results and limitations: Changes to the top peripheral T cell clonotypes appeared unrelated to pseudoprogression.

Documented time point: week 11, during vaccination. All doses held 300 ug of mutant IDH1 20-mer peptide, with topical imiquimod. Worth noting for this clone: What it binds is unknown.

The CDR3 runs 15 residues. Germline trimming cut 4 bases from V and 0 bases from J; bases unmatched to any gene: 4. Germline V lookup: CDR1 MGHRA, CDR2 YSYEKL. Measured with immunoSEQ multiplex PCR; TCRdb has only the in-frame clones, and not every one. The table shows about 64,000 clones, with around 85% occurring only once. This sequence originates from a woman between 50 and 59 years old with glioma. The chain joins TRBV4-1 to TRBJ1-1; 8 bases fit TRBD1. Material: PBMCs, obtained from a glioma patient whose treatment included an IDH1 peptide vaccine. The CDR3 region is CASSLGTGMNTEAFF. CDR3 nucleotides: TGCGCCAGCAGCCTAGGGACAGGTATGAACACTGAAGCTTTCTTT.